These 13 T cell receptor beta chains were sequenced from one sample in a study of OX40 agonist ivuxolimab in advanced cancers. Libraries came from the immunoSEQ multiplex PCR assay. TCRdb carries this immuneACCESS record with in-frame sequences only. Its versions omit some clonotypes, under half of them owing to an unresolved V gene in the studies checked, with the rest unexplained. The sample data list approximately 17,000 clones, and 70% to 80% of these were observed just once. The ten largest clones add up to 16% of the sample. The specimen was CD4+ or CD8+ T cells sorted from blood, collected in a trial of the OX40 agonist ivuxolimab. Receptors were obtained from an adult with an advanced solid tumor such as melanoma, head and neck, liver or kidney cancer.

The chain has TRBV6-1 and TRBJ1-4; no clear D gene. CDR1 is MNHNS and CDR2 is SASEGT in the germline V gene. CDR3 length equals 12 residues. Trimming removed 8 bases at V and 0 bases at J, with 4 bases between. CDR3 region: CASSATNEKLFF. The CDR3 DNA sequence: TGTGCCAGCTCTGCAACTAATGAAAAACTGTTTTTT.

The J gene is TRBJ1-1, the V gene TRBV5-4, with a weak D call TRBD1 (5 bases). V was cut by 0 bases and J by 3 bases, with 12 bases left in between. From germline, CDR1 is SGHNT and CDR2 YYREEE (reference sequence). The CDR3 sequence is 15 residues long. CDR3 sequence (DNA): TGTGCCAGCAGCTTGGTGGGGGTTTTGGACACTGAAGCTTTCTTT. Its protein product is CASSLVGVLDTEAFF.

This chain connects TRBV4-1 to TRBJ2-5; D unclear. V was clipped by 0 bases and J by 4 bases, with 6 bases between them. Germline V lookup: CDR1 MGHRA, CDR2 YSYEKL. The CDR3 covers 13 residues. CDR3 protein: CASSQDAAETQYF. The CDR3 DNA reads TGCGCCAGCAGCCAAGATGCAGCAGAGACCCAGTACTTC.

The chain is built from TRBV27 and TRBJ2-1; 10 nucleotides line up with TRBD2. CDR1 and CDR2 from the germline V gene are MNHEY and SMNVEV (reference sequence). The length of the CDR3 is 14 residues. After removal of 7 bases from V and 4 bases from J, the junction contained 4 bases not matched to a gene. The CDR3 protein is CASKRTSGYNEQFF. CDR3 DNA: TGTGCCAGCAAGAGGACTAGCGGATACAATGAGCAGTTCTTC.

CDR3: CASSLMGLNQPQHF. The CDR3 DNA is TGTGCCAGCAGCCTCATGGGGCTTAATCAGCCCCAGCATTTT. The chain employs TRBV10-3 and TRBJ1-5; D may be TRBD1 (5 bases). The V end was cut by 10 bases, the J end by 4 bases, with 17 bases between. The germline V gene has CDR1 ENHRY and CDR2 SYGVKD. The CDR3 sequence is 14 residues long.

CDR3 DNA sequence: TGTGCCAGCAGCTCCCTAATCACCGGGGAGCTGTTTTTT. Its protein is CASSSLITGELFF. The rearrangement links TRBV11-2 to TRBJ2-2, with unresolved D. Germline V gene sequence: CDR1 SGHAT, CDR2 FQNNGV. The V end lost 4 bases, the J end lost 4 bases, and 7 bases lay between the germline ends. This CDR3 contains 13 residues.

This clone appeared a few times. V and J are TRBV11-2 and TRBJ1-1, with D unclear. This CDR3 comprises 15 residues. V lost 1 base, J lost 0 bases, and 9 bases lay in between. Germline V lookup: CDR1 SGHAT, CDR2 FQNNGV. CDR3 DNA sequence: TGTGCCAGCAGCTTAGGTGGCAGCATGAACACTGAAGCTTTCTTT. It encodes CASSLGGSMNTEAFF.

The CDR3 spells CASSLLGTGSYNEQFF. CDR3 bases: TGTGCCAGCAGTTTATTGGGTACGGGATCCTACAATGAGCAGTTCTTC. V is TRBV28 and J is TRBJ2-1; a possible D gene is TRBD2 (5 bases). Germline values: CDR1 MDHEN, CDR2 SYDVKM. The ends were cut back, 1 base at V and 1 base at J, with 11 bases in the middle. The CDR3 covers 16 residues.

The V and J genes are TRBV9 and TRBJ2-1; D unresolved. The germline V and J ends were trimmed by 4 bases and 7 bases, with 15 bases remaining between them. The CDR3 consists of 14 residues. Germline values: CDR1 SGDLS, CDR2 YYNGEE. The chain's CDR3 is CASSPHTPGNEQFF. For the CDR3, the DNA is TGTGCCAGCAGCCCCCACACACCGGGTAATGAGCAGTTCTTC.

The chain joins TRBV10-3 to TRBJ2-1; perhaps TRBD2 as D (6 bases). Trimming pared 1 base from V and 8 bases from J, leaving 18 bases between. In germline, CDR1 is ENHRY, CDR2 SYGVKD. The CDR3 runs to 16 residues. The DNA for the CDR3 is TGTGCCATCAGTGAGTGGATGCAGGAGGGTGAATATGAGCAGTTCTTC. This encodes CAISEWMQEGEYEQFF.

Regarding this clone: One end of the junction does not line up with germline, which may come from a read error. The chain uses TRBV5-3 and TRBJ2-2, with D perhaps being TRBD1 or TRBD2 (5 bases each). TRBV5-3 is given ORF status, its function remaining uncertain. CDR3 size: 15 residues. The CDR3 DNA reads TGTGCCAGCAGCTTGGCTGGGGGGAACACCGGGGAGCTGTTTTTT. Amino acid sequence: CASSLAGGNTGELFF.

In this sample, this clone is medium-sized. V gene TRBV6-6 combines with J gene TRBJ1-1; no definite D call. The CDR3 runs 12 residues. Trimming took off 3 bases at V and 6 bases at J, with 8 bases between the two ends. Looked up from germline, CDR1 is MNHNY and CDR2 is SVGAGI (reference sequence). CDR3 nucleotides: TGTGCCAGCAGTTATTCTGGCCCTGAAGCTTTCTTT. Its translation: CASSYSGPEAFF.

The V call is TRBV5-6, the J call TRBJ1-5, with TRBD1 identical over 9 bases. There are 15 residues in the CDR3. CDR1 is SGHDT, CDR2 YYEEEE, per germline. V shed 3 bases, J shed 2 bases, and the junction held 3 bases outside the gene matches. Written as DNA, the CDR3 is TGTGCCAGCAGCTCGGGACAGGGCCGCAATCAGCCCCAGCATTTT. It specifies CASSSGQGRNQPQHF.